This TCR beta chain was recovered during a study of MAIT cells during Salmonella Paratyphi A infection (dated 2017 in TCRdb). General notes on the study: A single dose of 1-5x10^3 CFU of S. Paratyphi A strain NVGH308 was ingested by adult volunteers aged 18 to 60. Starting at diagnosis, the diagnosed volunteers took ciprofloxacin 500 mg twice daily for 14 days.

On the study overall, not on this receptor specifically: Although the availability of volunteer samples limited sample sizes, the sizes were judged adequate for detecting differences between groups. MAIT TRBV usage was found to be oligoclonal, with TRBV20 and TRBV6 favoured, and appeared to be unchanged by infection. More expansion or contraction among the top five MAIT clonotypes was shown in diagnosed volunteers than in healthy controls (around 0.5 versus 0.13), suggesting infection-driven repertoire reshaping. From baseline to mid-infection, the space taken up by over-represented MAIT clonotypes dropped significantly (around 0.17 to 0.099), whereas no significant difference was seen post-infection.

The sample's time point label is to be understood as: before S. Paratyphi A challenge (baseline). Using flow cytometry, MAIT cells, defined as Valpha7.2+ CD161+ T cells, were identified and sorted. In roughly six volunteers who developed enteric fever after controlled oral challenge with live Salmonella Paratyphi A, circulating MAIT cell TCRbeta repertoires were profiled over time. MAIT cell samples were contributed by each diagnosed volunteer at pre-infection, mid-infection and post-infection timepoints. Enteric fever was diagnosed on the basis of Paratyphi A bacteremia and/or persistent fever above 38 degrees C lasting more than 12 hours. Infection was diagnosed in challenged volunteers between day 4 and day 7 after challenge. For RNA extraction, between roughly 5,000 and 10,000 MAIT cells per sample were sorted directly into RNAqueous-Micro lysis buffer. Lymphoprep gradient centrifugation was used to isolate peripheral blood mononuclear cells from blood samples and leukocyte cones. Sorting was done on either a BD FACSAria Fusion or a BD FACSAria III sorter.

Note on this clonotype: The clone's antigen remains unknown. Base quality data are lacking; no much larger clone is found one base away.

The CDR3 sequence holds 15 residues, the cysteine and phenylalanine included. Only the CDR3 part of the read is kept: 45 bases, read in frame from the first base. Relative to germline, V is missing 6 bases and J is missing 5 bases, with 5 bases of the junction outside any gene match. CDR1 MNHEY and CDR2 SMNVEV are derived from the germline V gene (reference sequence). To prepare the library, 5' RACE was applied. TCRbeta was amplified in two PCR rounds using Phusion High-Fidelity polymerase, and the primers carried sample-specific barcodes. To build the TCRbeta libraries, template-switch cDNA synthesis was carried out using SMARTScribe reverse transcriptase along with a TRBC-specific primer. After barcoding, samples were pooled and then prepared using the NEBNext Ultra DNA Library Prep Kit for Illumina. The libraries were sequenced on an Illumina MiSeq using the MiSeq reagent kit v2, 300 cycles. The source study handled its data this way. Jemultiplexer demultiplexed the reads by barcode, and MiTCR with default parameters aligned the reads. VDJtools removed non-functional sequences, and clonotypes were defined by amino acid sequence, with clonotype frequencies based on assigned sequence reads. Clonal space homeostasis binned clonotypes by frequency as over-represented (0.05-1), large, medium and small. TCRdb trimmed public reads at Q25 via fastp, called clones via MiXCR and kept in-frame beta chains. Every CDR3 protein is listed once, alongside the most common genes and DNA of its rows. The V and J calls were not made by the authors but by TCRdb's processing. A total of 900 to 1,200 distinct CDR3 sequences appear in this sample, 24% of them only once. Around 50% of the sample goes to the ten largest clones.

Sequencing used MAIT cells from blood, obtained at the first sampling point of the challenge study. The sequence links TRBV27 to TRBJ2-2; TRBD1 agrees with 11 junctional bases. The clonotype comes from a person between 18 and 69 years old who was deliberately infected with Salmonella Paratyphi A in a paratyphoid fever challenge study. The CDR3 amino acid sequence is: CASRSGQGETGELFF. The nucleotide sequence is given as TGTGCCAGCAGGTCGGGACAGGGGGAGACCGGGGAGCTGTTTTTT.